These 9 T cell receptor beta chains originate from one sample sequenced in a study of T cell repertoires in cytomegalovirus infection. Antigens of these TCRs are unknown. TCRdb re-called the reads through MiXCR, storing one row per CDR3 protein. The data show approximately 600,000 distinct CDR3 sequences, approximately 40% seen once. Sequencing used cultured PBMCs, obtained from culture after CMV antigen stimulation. These TCRs come from a human donor in good health (CMV status not recorded). Some clones in this sample may be carry-over from other donors' samples.

The CDR3 reads CASSKTGFTAGRGTDTQYF. For the CDR3, the DNA is TGTGCCAGCAGCAAAACAGGGTTCACAGCGGGCAGGGGCACAGATACGCAGTATTTT. The V and J genes are TRBV27 and TRBJ2-3; either TRBD1 or TRBD2 may fit D (6 bases each). Trimming took 6 bases from V and 1 from J, leaving 26 bases between them. CDR3 length equals 19 residues. Germline V lookup: CDR1 MNHEY, CDR2 SMNVEV (reference sequence).

This clonotype has just a few counts. The genes are TRBV6-5 and TRBJ1-3; D gene ambiguous. V lost 3 bases and J 1 base, leaving 16 bases between the germline ends. Per the germline V gene, CDR1 is MNHEY and CDR2 is SVGAGI. This CDR3 region has 17 residues. The CDR3 reads CASSYGLPVLSGNTIYF. The CDR3, as DNA: TGTGCCAGCAGTTATGGTCTCCCAGTGTTATCTGGAAACACCATATATTTT.

In this sample, this clonotype turned up a few times. The rearrangement uses TRBV7-2 and TRBJ2-3; 15 bases are a match to TRBD2. The ends lost 5 bases at V and 6 bases at J; junction bases unmatched: 9. The germline V gene encodes CDR1 SGHTA and CDR2 FQGNSA. This CDR3 contains 17 residues. Here the CDR3 reads CASSNGLAGGGADTQYF. CDR3 bases: TGTGCCAGCAGCAACGGACTAGCGGGGGGGGGGGCCGATACGCAGTATTTT.

This clonotype has only a few counts. CDR3 region: CASSFRPAADTQYF. Here the CDR3 DNA reads TGTGCCAGCAGCTTCAGGCCCGCAGCAGATACGCAGTATTTT. The chain employs TRBV7-2 and TRBJ2-3, with unresolved D. The CDR3 consists of 14 residues. The V end was cut by 3 bases, the J end by 4 bases, with 11 bases between. The germline gives CDR1 SGHTA, CDR2 FQGNSA.

This chain links TRBV7-8 with TRBJ2-1, with 13 bases lining up with TRBD2. The CDR3 is 17 amino acids. Germline assignment: CDR1 SGHVS and CDR2 FQNEAQ. Germline trimming cut 5 bases from V and 6 bases from J; bases unmatched to any gene: 10. CDR3 protein: CASSIGLAGVLGNEQFF. The CDR3 DNA reads TGTGCCAGCAGCATCGGACTAGCGGGAGTGCTGGGCAATGAGCAGTTCTTC.

The chain couples TRBV7-6 to TRBJ2-2; 14 bases align to TRBD2. In germline, CDR1 is SGHVS, CDR2 FNYEAQ. The CDR3 is made up of 18 amino acids. V dropped 6 bases and J dropped 0; count of bases not matched to a gene: 6. CDR3 bases: TGTGCCAGCAGTTTCGGACTAGCGGGGGGCCCGAACACCGGGGAGCTGTTTTTT. This encodes CASSFGLAGGPNTGELFF.

This clonotype has only a few counts. The V call is TRBV5-5, the J call TRBJ2-4; D gene ambiguous. Trimming took 4 bases from V and 15 from J, leaving 17 bases between them. Germline CDR1 and CDR2: SGHKS and YYEKEE (reference sequence). This CDR3 region has 12 residues. CDR3 loop: CASSQRIDNMYF. DNA of the CDR3: TGTGCCAGCAGCCAGCGCATTGATAACATGTACTTC.

This clonotype showed up just a few times. The V gene is TRBV7-6, the J gene TRBJ1-2, with D possibly matching TRBD1 (5 bases). Germline CDR1 is SGHVS and CDR2 is FNYEAQ. The CDR3 extends over 14 amino acids. V dropped 5 bases and J dropped 5 bases, with 15 bases sitting between them. The CDR3 loop reads CASSLTGRAYGYTF. DNA of the CDR3: TGTGCCAGCAGCCTAACTGGCAGGGCTTATGGCTACACCTTC.

There are a few counts of this clonotype. The V call is TRBV3-1, the J call TRBJ2-1; D may be TRBD1 or TRBD2 (6 bases each). This CDR3 contains 14 residues. The germline gives CDR1 LGHDT, CDR2 YNNKEL (reference sequence). V lost 4 bases to trimming and J lost 6 bases, with 13 bases between them. The chain's CDR3 is CASSPSGALNEQFF. For the CDR3, the DNA is TGTGCCAGCAGCCCCTCGGGGGCCCTCAATGAGCAGTTCTTC.